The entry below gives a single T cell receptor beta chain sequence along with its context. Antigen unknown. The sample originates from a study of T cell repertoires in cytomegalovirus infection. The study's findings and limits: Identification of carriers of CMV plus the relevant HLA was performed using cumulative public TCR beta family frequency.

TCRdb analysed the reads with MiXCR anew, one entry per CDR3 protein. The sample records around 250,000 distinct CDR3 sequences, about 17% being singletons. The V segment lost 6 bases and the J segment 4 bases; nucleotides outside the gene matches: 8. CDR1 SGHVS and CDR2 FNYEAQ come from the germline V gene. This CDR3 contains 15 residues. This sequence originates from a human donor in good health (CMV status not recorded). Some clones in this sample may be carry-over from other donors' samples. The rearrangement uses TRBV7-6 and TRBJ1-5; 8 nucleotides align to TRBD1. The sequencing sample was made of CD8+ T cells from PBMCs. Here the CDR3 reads CASSGPGQANQPQHF. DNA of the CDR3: TGTGCCAGCAGTGGACCGGGACAGGCAAATCAGCCCCAGCATTTT.